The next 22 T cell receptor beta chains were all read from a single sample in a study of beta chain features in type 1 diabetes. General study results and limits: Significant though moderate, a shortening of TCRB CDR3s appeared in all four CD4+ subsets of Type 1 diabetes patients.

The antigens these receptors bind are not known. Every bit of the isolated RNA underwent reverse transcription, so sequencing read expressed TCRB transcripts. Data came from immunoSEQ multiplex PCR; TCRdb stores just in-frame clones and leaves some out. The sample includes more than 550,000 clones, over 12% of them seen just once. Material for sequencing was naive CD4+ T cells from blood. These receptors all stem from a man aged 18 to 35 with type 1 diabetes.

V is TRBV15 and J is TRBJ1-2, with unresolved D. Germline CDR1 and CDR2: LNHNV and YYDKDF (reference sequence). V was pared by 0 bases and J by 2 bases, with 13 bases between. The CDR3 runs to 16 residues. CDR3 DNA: TGTGCCACCAGCAGAGATAAGAACAGATACAACTATGGCTACACCTTC. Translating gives CATSRDKNRYNYGYTF.

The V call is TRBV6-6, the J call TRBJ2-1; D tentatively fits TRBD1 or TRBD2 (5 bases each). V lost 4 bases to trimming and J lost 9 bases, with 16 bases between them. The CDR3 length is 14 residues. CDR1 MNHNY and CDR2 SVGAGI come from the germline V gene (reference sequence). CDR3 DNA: TGTGCCAGCAGTTCACGGCTCGAAGGGACTGAGCAGTTCTTC. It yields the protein CASSSRLEGTEQFF.

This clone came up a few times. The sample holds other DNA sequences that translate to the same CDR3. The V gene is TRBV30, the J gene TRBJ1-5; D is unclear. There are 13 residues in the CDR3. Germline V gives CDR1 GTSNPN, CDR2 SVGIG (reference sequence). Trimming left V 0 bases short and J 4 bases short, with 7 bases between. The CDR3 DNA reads TGTGCCTGGAGTGTAACGGGAAATCAGCCCCAGCATTTT. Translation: CAWSVTGNQPQHF.

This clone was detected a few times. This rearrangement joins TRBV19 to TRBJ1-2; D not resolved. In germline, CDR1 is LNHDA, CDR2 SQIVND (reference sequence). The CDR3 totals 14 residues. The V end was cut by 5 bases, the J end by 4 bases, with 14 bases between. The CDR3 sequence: CASSQDGSGYGYTF. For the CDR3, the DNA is TGTGCCAGTAGTCAGGACGGATCCGGCTATGGCTACACCTTC.

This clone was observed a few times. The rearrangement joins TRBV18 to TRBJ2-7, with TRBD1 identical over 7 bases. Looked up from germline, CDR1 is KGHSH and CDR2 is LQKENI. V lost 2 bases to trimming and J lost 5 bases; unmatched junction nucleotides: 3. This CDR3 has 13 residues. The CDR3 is CASSPDRDNEQYF. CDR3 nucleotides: TGTGCCAGCTCACCAGACAGGGACAACGAGCAGTACTTC.

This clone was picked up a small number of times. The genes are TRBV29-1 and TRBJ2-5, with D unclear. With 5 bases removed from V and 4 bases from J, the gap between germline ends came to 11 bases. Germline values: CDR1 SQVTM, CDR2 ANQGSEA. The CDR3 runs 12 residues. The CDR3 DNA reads TGCAGCGTTCCAGGTTCCATAGAGACCCAGTACTTC. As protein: CSVPGSIETQYF.

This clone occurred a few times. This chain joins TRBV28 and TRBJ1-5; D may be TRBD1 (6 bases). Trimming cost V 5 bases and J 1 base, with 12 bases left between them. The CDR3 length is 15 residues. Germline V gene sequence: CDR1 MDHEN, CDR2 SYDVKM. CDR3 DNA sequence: TGTGCCAGCAGTGGTACAGGGTTGAGCAATCAGCCCCAGCATTTT. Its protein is CASSGTGLSNQPQHF.

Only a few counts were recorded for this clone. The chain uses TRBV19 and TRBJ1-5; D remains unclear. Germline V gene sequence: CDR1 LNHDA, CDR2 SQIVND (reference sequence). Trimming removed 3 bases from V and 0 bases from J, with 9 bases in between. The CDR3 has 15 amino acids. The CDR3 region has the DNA TGTGCCAGTAGTATTTCGGGGAGTAGCAATCAGCCCCAGCATTTT. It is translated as CASSISGSSNQPQHF.

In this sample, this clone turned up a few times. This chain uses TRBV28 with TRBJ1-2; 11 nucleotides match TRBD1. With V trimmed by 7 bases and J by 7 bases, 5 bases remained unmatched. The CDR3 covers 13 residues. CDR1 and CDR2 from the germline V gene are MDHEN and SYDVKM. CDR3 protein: CASTTGTGGGYTF. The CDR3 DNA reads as TGTGCCAGCACCACCGGGACAGGGGGTGGCTACACCTTC.

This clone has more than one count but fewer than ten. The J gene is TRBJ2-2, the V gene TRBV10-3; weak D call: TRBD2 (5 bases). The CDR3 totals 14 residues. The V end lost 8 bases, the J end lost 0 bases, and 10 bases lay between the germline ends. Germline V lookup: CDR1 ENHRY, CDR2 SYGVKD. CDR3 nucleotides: TGTGCCATCGGAGGCGGTACGAACACCGGGGAGCTGTTTTTT. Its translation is CAIGGGTNTGELFF.

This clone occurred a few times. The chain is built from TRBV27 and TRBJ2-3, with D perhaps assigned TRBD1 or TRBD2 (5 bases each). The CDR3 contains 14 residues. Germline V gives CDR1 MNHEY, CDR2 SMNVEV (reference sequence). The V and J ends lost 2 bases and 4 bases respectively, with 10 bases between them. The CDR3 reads CASSLLRGPDTQYF. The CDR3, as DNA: TGTGCCAGCAGTTTACTTCGGGGCCCAGATACGCAGTATTTT.

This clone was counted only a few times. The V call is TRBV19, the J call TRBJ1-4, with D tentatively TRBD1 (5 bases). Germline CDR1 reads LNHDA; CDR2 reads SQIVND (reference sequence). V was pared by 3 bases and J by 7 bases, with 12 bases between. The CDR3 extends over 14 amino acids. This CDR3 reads CASSIVGAGEKLFF. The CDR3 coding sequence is TGTGCCAGTAGTATTGTCGGGGCCGGTGAAAAACTGTTTTTT.

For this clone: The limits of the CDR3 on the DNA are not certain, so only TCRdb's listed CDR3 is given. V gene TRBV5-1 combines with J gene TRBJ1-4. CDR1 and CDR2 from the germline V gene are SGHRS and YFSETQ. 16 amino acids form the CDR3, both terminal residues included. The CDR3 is CASSLGFRGRNEKLFF.

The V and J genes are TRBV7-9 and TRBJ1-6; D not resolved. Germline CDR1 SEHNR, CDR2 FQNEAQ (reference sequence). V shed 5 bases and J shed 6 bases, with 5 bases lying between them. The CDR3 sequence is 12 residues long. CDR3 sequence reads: CASSPINSPLHF. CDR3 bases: TGTGCCAGCAGCCCCATTAATTCACCCCTCCACTTT. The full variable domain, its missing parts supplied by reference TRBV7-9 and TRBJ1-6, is DTGVSQNPRHKITKRGQNVTFRCDPISEHNRLYWYRQTLGQGPEFLTYFQNEAQLEKSRLLSDRFSAERPKGSFSTLEIQRTEQGDSAMYLCASSPINSPLHFGNGTRLTVT.

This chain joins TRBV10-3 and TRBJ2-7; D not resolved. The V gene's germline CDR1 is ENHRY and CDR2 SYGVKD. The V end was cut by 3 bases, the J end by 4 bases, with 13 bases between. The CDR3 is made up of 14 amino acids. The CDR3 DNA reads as TGTGCCATCAGTGAAGGGCCGCTGACTTACGAGCAGTACTTC. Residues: CAISEGPLTYEQYF.

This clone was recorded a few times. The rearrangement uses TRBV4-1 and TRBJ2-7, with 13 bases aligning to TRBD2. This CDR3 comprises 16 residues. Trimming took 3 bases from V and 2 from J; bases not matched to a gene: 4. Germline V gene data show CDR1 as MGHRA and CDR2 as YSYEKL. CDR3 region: CASSHGTSGVTYEQYF. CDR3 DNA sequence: TGCGCCAGCAGCCATGGGACTAGCGGGGTAACCTACGAGCAGTACTTC.

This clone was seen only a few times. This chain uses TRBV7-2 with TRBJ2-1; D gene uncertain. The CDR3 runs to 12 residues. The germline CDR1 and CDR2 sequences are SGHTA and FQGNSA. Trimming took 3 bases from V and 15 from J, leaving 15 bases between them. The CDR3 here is CASSLSLGIWFF. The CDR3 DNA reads TGTGCCAGCAGCTTGAGTCTAGGGATTTGGTTCTTC.

This CDR3 reads CSVDGGSFPQYF. The CDR3 DNA reads TGCAGCGTTGATGGGGGAAGTTTTCCCCAGTACTTC. This chain uses TRBV29-1 with TRBJ2-5; perhaps D is TRBD1 or TRBD2 (5 bases each). The germline CDR1 and CDR2 sequences are SQVTM and ANQGSEA. The CDR3 runs to 12 residues. Trimming removed 3 bases from V and 9 bases from J, with 14 bases in between.

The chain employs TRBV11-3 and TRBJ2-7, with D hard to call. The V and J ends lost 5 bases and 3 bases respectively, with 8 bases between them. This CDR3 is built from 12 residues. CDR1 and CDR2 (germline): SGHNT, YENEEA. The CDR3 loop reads CASSNDNYEQYF. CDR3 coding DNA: TGTGCCAGCAGCAACGACAACTACGAGCAGTACTTC.

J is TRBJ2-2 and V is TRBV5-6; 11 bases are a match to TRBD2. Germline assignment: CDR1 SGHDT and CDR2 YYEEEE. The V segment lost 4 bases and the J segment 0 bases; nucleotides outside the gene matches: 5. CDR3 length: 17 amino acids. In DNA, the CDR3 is TGTGCCAGCAGCCTACTAGCGGGAGTATCGAACACCGGGGAGCTGTTTTTT. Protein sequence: CASSLLAGVSNTGELFF.

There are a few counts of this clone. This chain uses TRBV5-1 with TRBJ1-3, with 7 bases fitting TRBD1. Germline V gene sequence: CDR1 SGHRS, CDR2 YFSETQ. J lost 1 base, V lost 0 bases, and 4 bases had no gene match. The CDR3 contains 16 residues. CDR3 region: CASSLVGQSSGNTIYF. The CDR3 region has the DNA TGCGCCAGCAGCTTGGTGGGACAGAGTTCTGGAAACACCATATATTTT. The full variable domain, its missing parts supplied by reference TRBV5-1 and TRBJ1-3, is KAGVTQTPRYLIKTRGQQVTLSCSPISGHRSVSWYQQTPGQGLQFLFEYFSETQRNKGNFPGRFSGRQFSNSRSEMNVSTLELGDSALYLCASSLVGQSSGNTIYFGEGSWLTVV.

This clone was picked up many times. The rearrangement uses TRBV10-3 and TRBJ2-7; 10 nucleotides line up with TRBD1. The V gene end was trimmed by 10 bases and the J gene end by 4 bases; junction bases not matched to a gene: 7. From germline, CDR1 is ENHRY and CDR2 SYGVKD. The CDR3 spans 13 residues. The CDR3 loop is CATRGGQGYEQYF. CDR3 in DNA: TGTGCCACCCGCGGGGGACAGGGGTACGAGCAGTACTTC.